The T cell receptor beta chain under discussion was sequenced for a study of technical replicates of blood from a handful of donors (dated 2017 in TCRdb). Preparation of the library involved the immunoSEQ multiplex PCR assay. What TCRdb holds here is the immuneACCESS table cut down to in-frame rearrangements. Part of the clones is not present; checked against another copy, under half of the missing clones reflect an unresolved V gene, and the others are unexplained. Recorded for this sample are more than 95,000 clones; around 96% of them occurred a single time. Jointly, the top ten make up about 0.19% of the sample. Comment on this clone: Its antigen remains undetermined. The input lacks base qualities; no much larger clone sits a single base away.

Looking up the germline V gene yields CDR1 SGHRS and CDR2 YFSETQ. From its cysteine to its phenylalanine, the CDR3 spans 14 amino acids. The only DNA kept is the CDR3, 42 bases in frame from the first base. Trimming takes 2 bases from V and 0 bases from J, and the germline ends sit 9 bases apart. The rearrangement joined TRBV5-1 to TRBJ2-7; the D gene is not confidently resolved. The sample consisted of T cells isolated from PBMCs. The sequence derives from a human donor in good health. The encoded CDR3 is CASSFFPSSYEQYF. In nucleotides, the sequence is TGCGCCAGCAGCTTTTTCCCGAGCTCCTACGAGCAGTACTTC.